The clone carrying this T cell receptor (beta chain) was seen repeatedly, ten times or more. CDR1 and CDR2 from the germline V gene are SNHLY and FYNNEI. Losses at the gene ends were 3 bases for V and 5 bases for J; bases not matched to a gene: 2. The CDR3 extends over 15 amino acids. The entry originates in a study of shared clonotypes between healthy human individuals. Method: immunoSEQ multiplex PCR; TCRdb's copy keeps in-frame clones and lacks some. The table records roughly 95,000 clones, less than 60% of them present only once. This clonotype was sampled from a woman aged 40 to 50 in good health. Some clones in this sample may be carry-over from other donors' samples. The chain uses TRBV2 and TRBJ2-2; 11 bases match TRBD2. The sample comprised PBMCs. Here the CDR3 reads CASSDRLAGTGELFF. In DNA form, the CDR3 reads TGTGCCAGCAGTGATAGACTAGCGGGAACCGGGGAGCTGTTTTTT.